The 32 T cell receptor beta chains given below trace back to one sample, sequenced in a study of cytomegalovirus exposure and HLA in healthy donors (dated by TCRdb to between 2016 and 2019). The method was the immunoSEQ multiplex PCR assay. Not all clones reach the TCRdb copy of this immuneACCESS table, which keeps in-frame sequences only. Checked studies attribute under half of the gap to unresolved V genes and leave the rest unexplained. The sample profile shows tens of thousands of clones; around 81% of them were found once. The ten largest clonotypes hold 3% of the sample. Sequenced sample: PBMCs. The receptors here all came from a young man in good health and CMV-seronegative.

This clone was detected once. The chain has TRBV27 and TRBJ1-5, with D unclear. V lost 4 bases, J lost 3 bases, and 7 bases lay in between. This CDR3 is built from 13 residues. CDR1 is MNHEY, CDR2 SMNVEV, per germline (reference sequence). CDR3 protein: CASSYRDNQPQHF. The CDR3 region has the DNA TGTGCCAGCAGTTACCGGGACAATCAGCCCCAGCATTTT.

Here the CDR3 DNA reads TGTGCCAGCAGTTATGAACAGGGGAACGCTTTCTTT. Protein sequence: CASSYEQGNAFF. The chain links TRBV6-6 to TRBJ1-1; 7 bases fit TRBD1. CDR1 is MNHNY and CDR2 is SVGAGI in the germline V gene (reference sequence). V gave up 3 bases and J gave up 11 bases; unmatched junction bases: 6. The CDR3 length is 12 residues.

V usage is TRBV18 and J usage is TRBJ2-7; 7 bases align to TRBD1. The V and J ends lost 3 bases and 6 bases, in that order; junction bases with no gene match: 8. The CDR3 covers 14 residues. Germline lookup yields CDR1 KGHSH and CDR2 LQKENI. The CDR3 DNA reads as TGTGCCAGCTCACCTTCCGGACAGGACACCGAGCAGTACTTC. Protein product: CASSPSGQDTEQYF.

This clone occurred once. The V gene is TRBV4-3, the J gene TRBJ2-1; 8 bases are shared with TRBD2. V lost 1 base and J lost 6; bases outside the gene matches: 17. The CDR3 length is 19 residues. Germline values: CDR1 LGHNA, CDR2 YSLEER. CDR3 sequence reads: CASSQGSVVGGASFNEQFF. The CDR3 DNA reads as TGCGCCAGCAGCCAAGGATCCGTCGTCGGGGGGGCCAGTTTCAATGAGCAGTTCTTC.

The V gene is TRBV6-5, the J gene TRBJ2-3; 7 bases line up with TRBD2. Germline V gives CDR1 MNHEY, CDR2 SVGAGI. J lost 3 bases, V lost 0 bases, and 3 bases had no gene match. This CDR3 has 15 residues. The CDR3 here is CASSYSGGLTDTQYF. The CDR3 DNA reads TGTGCCAGCAGTTACTCGGGGGGGTTGACAGATACGCAGTATTTT.

The chain is built from TRBV6-5 and TRBJ2-7, with 8 bases lining up with TRBD1. Germline CDR1 reads MNHEY; CDR2 reads SVGAGI. The CDR3 runs to 12 residues. V trimming: 8 bases; J trimming: 3 bases; junction bases outside the gene matches: 3. The CDR3, as DNA: TGTGCCAGCCGAACAGGGGGCTACGAGCAGTACTTC. Translated: CASRTGGYEQYF.

This rearrangement joins TRBV15 to TRBJ1-6; perhaps TRBD1 as D (5 bases). Germline assignment: CDR1 LNHNV and CDR2 YYDKDF (reference sequence). V was pared by 0 bases and J by 10 bases, with 10 bases between. This CDR3 has 14 amino acids. The DNA of the CDR3 is TGTGCCACCAGCAGAGATTCTCGGGGGTCACCCCTCCACTTT. Its protein product is CATSRDSRGSPLHF.

V and J are TRBV5-1 and TRBJ2-2; TRBD2 matches 7 bases. CDR1 and CDR2 from the germline V gene are SGHRS and YFSETQ. V was clipped by 3 bases and J by 8 bases; unmatched bases: 13. The CDR3 sequence is 16 residues long. The CDR3 reads CASSSIAGHAGGELFF. CDR3 nucleotides: TGCGCCAGCAGCTCAATAGCGGGCCACGCGGGTGGGGAGCTGTTTTTT.

The chain carries TRBV29-1 and TRBJ2-1; 10 bases map to TRBD2. The V gene's germline CDR1 is SQVTM and CDR2 ANQGSEA. J gave up 7 bases and V 4 bases, and 10 bases lay outside the gene matches. The CDR3 loop spans 15 amino acids. The CDR3 nucleotides are TGCAGCGTTGTCGGACTAGCGGTCTACGGGAATGAGCAGTTCTTC. Its translation: CSVVGLAVYGNEQFF.

This rearrangement joins TRBV29-1 to TRBJ1-5; a weak D match, TRBD1 (6 bases). The CDR3 has 13 residues. V lost 7 bases to trimming and J lost 7 bases, with 17 bases between them. Germline V CDR1 and CDR2: SQVTM, ANQGSEA. Written as DNA, the CDR3 is TGCAGCGCGAGGGGGACATCGGGGCAGCCCCAGCATTTT. Translated: CSARGTSGQPQHF.

The V gene is TRBV10-3, the J gene TRBJ2-1, with a tentative D call TRBD1 (5 bases). This CDR3 contains 15 residues. Germline V gene lookup returns CDR1 ENHRY and CDR2 SYGVKD. The V gene lost 1 base and the J gene lost 3 bases, with 10 bases spanning the gap. Here the CDR3 reads CAISELTAFYNEQFF. CDR3 coding DNA: TGTGCCATCAGTGAGTTGACAGCCTTCTACAATGAGCAGTTCTTC.

This sequence joins TRBV7-8 and TRBJ2-6, with TRBD1 identical over 10 bases. Germline V gene lookup returns CDR1 SGHVS and CDR2 FQNEAQ. The CDR3 contains 18 residues. Trimming at V came to 1 base and at J to 1 base, leaving 4 bases not matched to a gene. The CDR3 sequence: CASSLVGTGVSGANVLTF. The CDR3 DNA is TGTGCCAGCAGCTTAGTGGGGACAGGGGTTTCTGGGGCCAACGTCCTGACTTTC. The entire variable domain, with the rest obtained from reference TRBV7-8 and TRBJ2-6, is as follows: GAGVSQSPRYKVAKRGQDVALRCDPISGHVSLFWYQQALGQGPEFLTYFQNEAQLDKSGLPSDRFFAERPEGSVSTLKIQRTQQEDSAVYLCASSLVGTGVSGANVLTFGAGSRLTVL.

The chain carries TRBV5-5 and TRBJ1-4, with a possible D match to TRBD1 (5 bases). Germline CDR1 is SGHKS and CDR2 is YYEKEE (reference sequence). The CDR3 sequence is 15 residues long. V gave up 3 bases and J gave up 3 bases, with 12 bases separating them. As DNA, the CDR3 is TGTGCCAGCAGCTACGACAGAGCCGCTAATGAAAAACTGTTTTTT. The encoded protein is CASSYDRAANEKLFF.

The genes are TRBV10-3 and TRBJ1-1; a possible D gene is TRBD1 (6 bases). The CDR3 length is 13 residues. Germline V gene data show CDR1 as ENHRY and CDR2 as SYGVKD. The V end was cut by 5 bases, the J end by 6 bases, with 13 bases between. CDR3 nucleotides: TGTGCCATCAGTAACAGGGATGGGGCTGAAGCTTTCTTT. This encodes CAISNRDGAEAFF.

V usage is TRBV2 and J usage is TRBJ1-5; D uncertain. This CDR3 has 13 residues. Germline values: CDR1 SNHLY, CDR2 FYNNEI. Trimming took off 7 bases at V and 0 bases at J, with 7 bases between the two ends. The DNA for the CDR3 is TGTGCCAGCATGAGAGATAGCAATCAGCCCCAGCATTTT. Its translation is CASMRDSNQPQHF.

The chain links TRBV5-8 to TRBJ2-2; 7 positions match TRBD1. J gave up 4 bases and V 2 bases, and 5 bases lay outside the gene matches. The CDR3 has 15 amino acids. Germline values: CDR1 SGHTS, CDR2 YDEGEE. CDR3 DNA: TGTGCCAGCAGCTTTAACAGGGGCCTCACCGGGGAGCTGTTTTTT. Protein sequence: CASSFNRGLTGELFF.

The chain couples TRBV11-2 to TRBJ2-7; 10 bases match TRBD1. With V trimmed by 5 bases and J by 6 bases, 4 bases remained unmatched. Germline V gives CDR1 SGHAT, CDR2 FQNNGV. The CDR3 consists of 13 residues. The CDR3 here is CASSAGQGGEQYF. As DNA, the CDR3 is TGTGCCAGCAGCGCCGGACAGGGGGGCGAGCAGTACTTC.

This chain connects TRBV9 to TRBJ2-3; 7 nucleotides line up with TRBD1. The trim removed 3 bases at V and 4 bases at J, leaving 14 bases unmatched. This CDR3 has 17 residues. Germline values: CDR1 SGDLS, CDR2 YYNGEE. The CDR3 loop is CASSALQGPVTADTQYF. For the CDR3, the DNA is TGTGCCAGCAGCGCGCTACAGGGGCCGGTAACCGCAGATACGCAGTATTTT.

For this clone: Compared with germline, one end of the junction differs, possibly owing to a read error. The V call is TRBV7-7, the J call TRBJ2-6; TRBD1 matches 7 bases. The CDR3 spans 15 residues. CDR1 is SSHAT and CDR2 is FNYEAQ in the germline V gene (reference sequence). The DNA of the CDR3 is TGTGCTAGCAGCCAGACAGGGTACGGGGCCAACGTCCTGACTTTC. This translates into CASSQTGYGANVLTF. Based on the CDR3 plus reference TRBV7-7 and TRBJ2-6, the full variable domain is GAGVSQSPRYKVTKRGQDVTLRCDPISSHATLYWYQQALGQGPEFLTYFNYEAQPDKSGLPSDRFSAERPEGSISTLTIQRTEQRDSAMYRCASSQTGYGANVLTFGAGSRLTVL.

This chain connects TRBV5-6 to TRBJ2-7, with TRBD2 as a possible D gene (6 bases). Trimming left V 5 bases short and J 3 bases short, with 12 bases between. Germline CDR1 SGHDT, CDR2 YYEEEE. This CDR3 has 13 amino acids. Here the CDR3 DNA reads TGTGCCAGCAGTTGGGTGGGGGGCTACGAGCAGTACTTC. Its translation: CASSWVGGYEQYF.

The chain recombines TRBV6-5 with TRBJ1-1; maybe TRBD1 (5 bases). The V gene lost 4 bases and the J gene lost 1 base, with 10 bases spanning the gap. This CDR3 comprises 14 residues. Germline V gene sequence: CDR1 MNHEY, CDR2 SVGAGI. The CDR3 reads CASSSAGGNTEAFF. Written as DNA, the CDR3 is TGTGCCAGCAGTTCCGCGGGGGGGAACACTGAAGCTTTCTTT.

The V and J genes are TRBV19 and TRBJ1-2, with D possibly being TRBD1 (6 bases). Germline-derived CDR1 and CDR2 are LNHDA and SQIVND (reference sequence). V shed 0 bases and J shed 3 bases, with 17 bases lying between them. This CDR3 has 17 amino acids. The CDR3 sequence is CASSIDYNGQSDYGYTF. The CDR3 nucleotides are TGTGCCAGTAGTATAGATTACAATGGACAGTCTGACTATGGCTACACCTTC.

The chain uses TRBV6-1 and TRBJ1-3, with TRBD1 matching 8 bases. V was clipped by 2 bases and J by 3 bases; unmatched bases: 6. The length of the CDR3 is 16 residues. Germline V lookup: CDR1 MNHNS, CDR2 SASEGT. The chain's CDR3 is CASSERTGTGGNTIYF. CDR3 DNA: TGTGCCAGCAGTGAAAGGACCGGGACAGGTGGAAACACCATATATTTT.

This rearrangement joins TRBV5-4 to TRBJ2-3; 8 bases fit TRBD2. The CDR3 loop spans 15 amino acids. The junction had 1 base not matched to a gene; V was cut back by 0 bases and J by 1 base. Per the germline V gene, CDR1 is SGHNT and CDR2 is YYREEE (reference sequence). The CDR3: CASSLDGGGTDTQYF. As DNA, the CDR3 is TGTGCCAGCAGCTTGGACGGGGGGGGCACAGATACGCAGTATTTT.

This chain links TRBV27 with TRBJ1-6; tentative D call: TRBD1 (6 bases). The CDR3 has 15 amino acids. V dropped 6 bases and J dropped 6 bases, with 15 bases sitting between them. Germline CDR1 is MNHEY and CDR2 is SMNVEV (reference sequence). The CDR3 loop reads CASRMTGGTNSPLHF. In DNA, the CDR3 is TGTGCCAGCAGAATGACAGGCGGAACTAATTCACCCCTCCACTTT.

The CDR3 sequence is CASSSWDGATETQYF. The DNA of the CDR3 is TGCGCCAGCAGCTCCTGGGATGGGGCTACAGAGACCCAGTACTTC. The chain combines TRBV5-1 with TRBJ2-5; D is perhaps TRBD1 (5 bases). CDR1 and CDR2 (germline): SGHRS, YFSETQ. Trimming left V 3 bases short and J 4 bases short, with 16 bases between. CDR3 size: 15 residues.

For the CDR3, the DNA is TGTGCCAGCAGCTTATACCTGGTGGGCAATAGCGGGGAGCAGTTCTTC. Its translation is CASSLYLVGNSGEQFF. The V gene is TRBV7-3, the J gene TRBJ2-1; 7 bases align to TRBD2. This CDR3 has 16 residues. The V segment lost 2 bases and the J segment 10 bases; nucleotides outside the gene matches: 14. Germline V lookup: CDR1 SGHTA, CDR2 FQGTGA.

V usage is TRBV7-9 and J usage is TRBJ1-2; unclear D gene. Trimming cost V 5 bases and J 0 bases, with 7 bases left between them. Germline loops: CDR1 SEHNR, CDR2 FQNEAQ (reference sequence). CDR3 size: 13 residues. The chain's CDR3 is CASSPGTNYGYTF. Here the CDR3 DNA reads TGTGCCAGCAGCCCGGGGACTAACTATGGCTACACCTTC.

The CDR3: CASGLSYVQETQYF. The CDR3 DNA is TGTGCTAGTGGTTTGAGCTACGTTCAAGAGACCCAGTACTTC. The V and J genes are TRBV12-5 and TRBJ2-5, with D hard to call. V was pared by 2 bases and J by 2 bases, with 9 bases between. This CDR3 contains 14 residues. The germline CDR1 and CDR2 sequences are LGHNT and FRNRAP.

The rearrangement joins TRBV27 to TRBJ2-3, with TRBD2 matching 8 bases. V trimming: 3 bases; J trimming: 5 bases; junction bases outside the gene matches: 10. The germline V gene encodes CDR1 MNHEY and CDR2 SMNVEV (reference sequence). The CDR3 has 16 amino acids. The CDR3 coding sequence is TGTGCCAGCAGTTTTGTAGTGGCGGGAGGCGGAGATACGCAGTATTTT. Protein sequence: CASSFVVAGGGDTQYF.

This sequence joins TRBV15 and TRBJ2-7; 11 bases match TRBD2. The V gene end was trimmed by 0 bases and the J gene end by 4 bases; junction bases not matched to a gene: 8. This CDR3 has 17 residues. CDR1 and CDR2 from the germline V gene are LNHNV and YYDKDF (reference sequence). CDR3 nucleotide sequence: TGTGCCACCAGCAGAGATCAATCGACTAGCGGGGTTTACGAGCAGTACTTC. It encodes CATSRDQSTSGVYEQYF.

The chain uses TRBV10-3 and TRBJ2-7; tentatively, D is TRBD1 (5 bases). Trimming pared 6 bases from V and 2 bases from J, leaving 17 bases between. There are 15 residues in the CDR3. The germline CDR1 and CDR2 sequences are ENHRY and SYGVKD. The CDR3 bases are TGTGCCATCAGCGACCAAACAGGCCACCCCTACGAGCAGTACGTC. Its protein product is CAISDQTGHPYEQYV.